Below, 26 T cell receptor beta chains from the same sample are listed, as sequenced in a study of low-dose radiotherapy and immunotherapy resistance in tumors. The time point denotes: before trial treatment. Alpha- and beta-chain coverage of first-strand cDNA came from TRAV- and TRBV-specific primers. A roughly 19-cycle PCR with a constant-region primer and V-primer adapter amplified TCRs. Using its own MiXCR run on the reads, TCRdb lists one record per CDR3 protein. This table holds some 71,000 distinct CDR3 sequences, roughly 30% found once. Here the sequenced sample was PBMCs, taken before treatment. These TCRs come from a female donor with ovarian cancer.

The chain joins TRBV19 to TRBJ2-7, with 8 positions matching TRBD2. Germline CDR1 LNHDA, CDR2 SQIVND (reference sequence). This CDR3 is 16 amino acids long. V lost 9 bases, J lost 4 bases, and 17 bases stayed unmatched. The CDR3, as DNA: TGTGCCAGCGTCGGACAATTCGGGAGGGCCGGGTACGAGCAGTACTTC. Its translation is CASVGQFGRAGYEQYF.

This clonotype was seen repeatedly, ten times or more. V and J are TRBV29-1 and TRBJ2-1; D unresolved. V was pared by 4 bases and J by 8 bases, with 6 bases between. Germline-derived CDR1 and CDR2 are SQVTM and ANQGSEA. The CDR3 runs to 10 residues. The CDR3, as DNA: TGCAGCGTTGGACACGATGAGCAGTTCTTC. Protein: CSVGHDEQFF.

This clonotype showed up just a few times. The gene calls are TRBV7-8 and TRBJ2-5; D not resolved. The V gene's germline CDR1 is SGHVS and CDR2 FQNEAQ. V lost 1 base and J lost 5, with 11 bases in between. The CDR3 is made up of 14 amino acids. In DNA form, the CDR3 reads TGTGCCAGCAGCTTAGGATTGGGTAGGGAGACCCAGTACTTC. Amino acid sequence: CASSLGLGRETQYF. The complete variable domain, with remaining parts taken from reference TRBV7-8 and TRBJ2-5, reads GAGVSQSPRYKVAKRGQDVALRCDPISGHVSLFWYQQALGQGPEFLTYFQNEAQLDKSGLPSDRFFAERPEGSVSTLKIQRTQQEDSAVYLCASSLGLGRETQYFGPGTRLLVL.

CDR3 nucleotide sequence: TGTGCCAGCAGCCAATACCGGGACTACTTCCGAGAGACCCAGTACTTC. Its protein is CASSQYRDYFRETQYF. V and J are TRBV3-1 and TRBJ2-5, with 7 bases lining up with TRBD2. Trimming took 2 bases from V and 4 from J; bases not matched to a gene: 10. Germline CDR1 reads LGHDT; CDR2 reads YNNKEL (reference sequence). The CDR3 covers 16 residues.

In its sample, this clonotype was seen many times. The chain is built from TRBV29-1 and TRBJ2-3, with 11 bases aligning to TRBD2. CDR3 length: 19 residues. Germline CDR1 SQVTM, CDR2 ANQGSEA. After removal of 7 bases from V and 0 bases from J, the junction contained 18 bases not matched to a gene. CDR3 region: CSAVIRLAGTYVSTDTQYF. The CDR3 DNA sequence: TGCAGCGCTGTGATTAGACTAGCGGGGACCTATGTAAGCACAGATACGCAGTATTTT.

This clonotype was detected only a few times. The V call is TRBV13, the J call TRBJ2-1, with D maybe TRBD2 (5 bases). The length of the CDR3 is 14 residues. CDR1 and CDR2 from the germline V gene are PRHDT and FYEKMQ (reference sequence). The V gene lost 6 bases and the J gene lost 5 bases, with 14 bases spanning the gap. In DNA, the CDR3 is TGTGCCAGCAGTGGTGATTTGAGGGACAATGAGCAGTTCTTC. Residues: CASSGDLRDNEQFF. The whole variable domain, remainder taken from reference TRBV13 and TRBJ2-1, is AAGVIQSPRHLIKEKRETATLKCYPIPRHDTVYWYQQGPGQDPQFLISFYEKMQSDKGSIPDRFSAQQFSDYHSELNMSSLELGDSALYFCASSGDLRDNEQFFGPGTRLTVL.

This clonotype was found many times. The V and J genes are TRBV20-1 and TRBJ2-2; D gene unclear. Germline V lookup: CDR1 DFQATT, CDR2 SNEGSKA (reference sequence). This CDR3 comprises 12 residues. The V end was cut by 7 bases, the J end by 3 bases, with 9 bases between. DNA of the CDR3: TGCAGTGTCCAAAGGGACACCGGGGAGCTGTTTTTT. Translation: CSVQRDTGELFF.

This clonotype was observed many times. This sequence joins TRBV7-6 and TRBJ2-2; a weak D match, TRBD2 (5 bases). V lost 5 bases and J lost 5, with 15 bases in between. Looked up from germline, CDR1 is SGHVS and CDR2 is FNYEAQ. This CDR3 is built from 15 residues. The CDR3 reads CASSPYPRGTGELFF. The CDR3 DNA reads TGTGCCAGCAGCCCCTACCCCCGGGGAACCGGGGAGCTGTTTTTT.

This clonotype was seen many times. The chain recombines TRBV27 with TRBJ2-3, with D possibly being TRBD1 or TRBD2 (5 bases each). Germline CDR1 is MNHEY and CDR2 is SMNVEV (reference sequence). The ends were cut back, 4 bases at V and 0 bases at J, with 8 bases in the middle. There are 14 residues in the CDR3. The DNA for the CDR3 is TGTGCCAGCAGTTCCGGGGCTAGCACAGATACGCAGTATTTT. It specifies CASSSGASTDTQYF.

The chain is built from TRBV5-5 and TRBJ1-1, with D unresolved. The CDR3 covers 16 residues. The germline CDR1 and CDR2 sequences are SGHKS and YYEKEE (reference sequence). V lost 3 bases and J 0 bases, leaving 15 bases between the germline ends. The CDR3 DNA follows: TGTGCCAGCAGCTGGGATCCCGGTGAAATGAACACTGAAGCTTTCTTT. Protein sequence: CASSWDPGEMNTEAFF.

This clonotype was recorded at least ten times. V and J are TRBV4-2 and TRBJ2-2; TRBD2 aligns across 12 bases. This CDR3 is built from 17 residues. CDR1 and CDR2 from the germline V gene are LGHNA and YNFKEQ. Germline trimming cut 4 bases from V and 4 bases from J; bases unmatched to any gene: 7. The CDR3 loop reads CASSPPALAGGTGELFF. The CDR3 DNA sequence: TGTGCCAGCAGCCCTCCCGCACTAGCGGGAGGCACCGGGGAGCTGTTTTTT.

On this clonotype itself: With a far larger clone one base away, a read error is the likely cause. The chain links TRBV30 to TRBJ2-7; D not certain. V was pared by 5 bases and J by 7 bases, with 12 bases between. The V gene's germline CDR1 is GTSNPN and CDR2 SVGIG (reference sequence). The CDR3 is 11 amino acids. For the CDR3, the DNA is TGTGCCTGGGAAGGCTATTCTGAGCAGTACTTC. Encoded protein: CAWEGYSEQYF. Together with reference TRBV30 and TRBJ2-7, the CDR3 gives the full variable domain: SQTIHQWPATLVQPVGSPLSLECTVEGTSNPNLYWYRQAAGRGLQLLFYSVGIGQISSEVPQNLSASRPQDRQFILSSKKLLLSDSGFYLCAWEGYSEQYFGPGTRLTVT.

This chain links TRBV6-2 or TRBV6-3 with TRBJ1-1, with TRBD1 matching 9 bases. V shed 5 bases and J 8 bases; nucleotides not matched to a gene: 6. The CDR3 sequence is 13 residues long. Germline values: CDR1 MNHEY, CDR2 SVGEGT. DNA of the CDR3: TGTGCCAGCAGTGTGGGACAGGGAACCGAAGCTTTCTTT. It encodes CASSVGQGTEAFF.

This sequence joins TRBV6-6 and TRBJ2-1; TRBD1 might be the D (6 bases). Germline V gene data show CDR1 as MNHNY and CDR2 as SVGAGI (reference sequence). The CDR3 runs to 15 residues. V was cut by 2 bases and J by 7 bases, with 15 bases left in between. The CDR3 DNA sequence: TGTGCCAGCAGTTACCATACAGGGTCGGGGAATGAGCAGTTCTTC. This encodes CASSYHTGSGNEQFF.

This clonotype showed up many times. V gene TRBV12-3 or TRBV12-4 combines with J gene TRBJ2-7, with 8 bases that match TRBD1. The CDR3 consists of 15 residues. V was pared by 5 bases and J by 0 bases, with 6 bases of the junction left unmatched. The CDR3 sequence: CASSLQGAGSYEQYF. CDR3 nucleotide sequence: TGTGCCAGCAGTCTTCAGGGGGCTGGCTCCTACGAGCAGTACTTC.

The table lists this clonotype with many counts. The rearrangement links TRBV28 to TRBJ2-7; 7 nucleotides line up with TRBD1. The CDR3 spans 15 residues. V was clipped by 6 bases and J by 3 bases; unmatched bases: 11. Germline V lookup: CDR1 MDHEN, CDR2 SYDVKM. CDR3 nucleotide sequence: TGTGCCAGCAGCCCTACAGGGGAAGGGAGCTACGAGCAGTACTTC. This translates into CASSPTGEGSYEQYF.

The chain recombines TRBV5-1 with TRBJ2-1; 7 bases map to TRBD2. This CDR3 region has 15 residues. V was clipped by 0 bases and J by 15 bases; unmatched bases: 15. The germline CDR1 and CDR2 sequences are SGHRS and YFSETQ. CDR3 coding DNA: TGCGCCAGCAGCTTGGGAGGCGGGGGAACCGCGGAACGGTTCTTC. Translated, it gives CASSLGGGGTAERFF.

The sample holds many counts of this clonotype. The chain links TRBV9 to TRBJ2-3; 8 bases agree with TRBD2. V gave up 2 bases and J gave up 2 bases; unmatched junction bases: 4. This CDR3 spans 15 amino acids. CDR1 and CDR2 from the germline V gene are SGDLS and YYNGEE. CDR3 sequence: CASSVSGTHTDTQYF. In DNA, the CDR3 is TGTGCCAGCAGCGTTAGCGGGACACACACAGATACGCAGTATTTT.

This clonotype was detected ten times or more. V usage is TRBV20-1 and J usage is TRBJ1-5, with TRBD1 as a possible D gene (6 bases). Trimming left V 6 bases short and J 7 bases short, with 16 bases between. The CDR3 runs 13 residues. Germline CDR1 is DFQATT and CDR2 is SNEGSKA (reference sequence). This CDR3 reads CSATGGQGQPQHF. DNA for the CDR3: TGCAGTGCAACGGGGGGGCAGGGGCAGCCCCAGCATTTT.

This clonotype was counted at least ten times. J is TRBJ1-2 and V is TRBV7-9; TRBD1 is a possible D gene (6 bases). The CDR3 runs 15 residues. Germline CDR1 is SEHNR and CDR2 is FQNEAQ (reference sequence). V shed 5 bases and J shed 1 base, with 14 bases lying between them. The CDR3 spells CASSPRQDSNYGYTF. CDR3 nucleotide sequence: TGTGCCAGCAGCCCCCGACAGGATAGTAACTATGGCTACACCTTC. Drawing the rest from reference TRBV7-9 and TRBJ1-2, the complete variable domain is DTGVSQNPRHKITKRGQNVTFRCDPISEHNRLYWYRQTLGQGPEFLTYFQNEAQLEKSRLLSDRFSAERPKGSFSTLEIQRTEQGDSAMYLCASSPRQDSNYGYTFGSGTRLTVV.

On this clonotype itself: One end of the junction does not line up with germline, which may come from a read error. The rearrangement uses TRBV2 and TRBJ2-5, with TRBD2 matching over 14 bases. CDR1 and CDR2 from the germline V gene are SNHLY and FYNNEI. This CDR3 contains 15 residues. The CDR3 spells CSSHLGTSGSNEQYF. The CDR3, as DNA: TGTTCCAGCCACTTAGGGACTAGCGGGAGCAATGAGCAGTACTTC.

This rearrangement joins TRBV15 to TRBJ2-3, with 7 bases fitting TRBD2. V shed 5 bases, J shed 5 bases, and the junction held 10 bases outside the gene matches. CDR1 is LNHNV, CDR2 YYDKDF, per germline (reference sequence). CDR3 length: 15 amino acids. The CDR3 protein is CATSVRGVKEDTQYF. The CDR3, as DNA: TGTGCCACCAGCGTACGGGGGGTTAAGGAAGATACGCAGTATTTT.

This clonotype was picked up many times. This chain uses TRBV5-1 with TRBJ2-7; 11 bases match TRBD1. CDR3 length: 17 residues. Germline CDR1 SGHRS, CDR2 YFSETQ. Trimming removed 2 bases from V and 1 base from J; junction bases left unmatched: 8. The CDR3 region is CASSFGLGTGGSYEQYF. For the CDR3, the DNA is TGCGCCAGCAGCTTTGGACTTGGGACAGGGGGTTCCTACGAGCAGTACTTC.

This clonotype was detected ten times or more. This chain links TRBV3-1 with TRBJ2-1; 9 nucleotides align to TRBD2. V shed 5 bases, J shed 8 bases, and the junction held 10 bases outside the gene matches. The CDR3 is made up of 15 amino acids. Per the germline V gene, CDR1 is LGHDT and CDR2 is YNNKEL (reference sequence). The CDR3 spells CASSSGTSLGHEQFF. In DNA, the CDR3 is TGTGCCAGCAGCTCCGGGACTAGCCTGGGACATGAGCAGTTCTTC.

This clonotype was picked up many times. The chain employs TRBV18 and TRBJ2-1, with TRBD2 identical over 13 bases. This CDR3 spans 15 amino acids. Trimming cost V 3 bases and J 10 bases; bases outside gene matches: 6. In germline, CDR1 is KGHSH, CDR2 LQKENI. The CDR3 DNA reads TGTGCCAGCTCACCGAGGACTAGCGGGAGAGGGGAGCAGTTCTTC. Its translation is CASSPRTSGRGEQFF. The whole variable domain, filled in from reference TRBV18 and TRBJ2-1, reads NAGVMQNPRHLVRRRGQEARLRCSPMKGHSHVYWYRQLPEEGLKFMVYLQKENIIDESGMPKERFSAEFPKEGPSILRIQQVVRGDSAAYFCASSPRTSGRGEQFFGPGTRLTVL.

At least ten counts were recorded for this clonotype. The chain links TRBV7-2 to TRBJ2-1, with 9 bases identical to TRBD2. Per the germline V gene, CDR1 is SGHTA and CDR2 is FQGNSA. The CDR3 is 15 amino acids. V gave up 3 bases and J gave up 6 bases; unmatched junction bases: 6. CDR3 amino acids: CASSLGGGALNEQFF. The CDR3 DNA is TGTGCCAGCAGCTTGGGCGGGGGGGCCCTCAATGAGCAGTTCTTC.